Following are 7 T cell receptor beta chains from one sample sequenced in a study of tumour-infiltrating T cells in Burkitt lymphoma. Profiling relied on immunoSEQ multiplex PCR, and the TCRdb table lists in-frame clones only, not all of them. The data hold about 1,400 clones, with roughly 10% observed a single time. Sequencing was carried out using tumor tissue. The source is a human donor with Burkitt lymphoma.

This clone was counted between two and nine times. The chain uses TRBV29-1 and TRBJ1-2; D is uncertain. The CDR3 runs to 11 residues. Germline lookup yields CDR1 SQVTM and CDR2 ANQGSEA. V lost 0 bases, J lost 7 bases, and 6 bases lay in between. In DNA form, the CDR3 reads TGCAGCGTTGAAGATCTGAGTGGCTACACCTTC. Translated, it gives CSVEDLSGYTF.

The chain employs TRBV11-3 and TRBJ1-1, with 7 nucleotides matching TRBD1. Per the germline V gene, CDR1 is SGHNT and CDR2 is YENEEA. Trimming took 4 bases from V and 6 from J; bases not matched to a gene: 5. CDR3 length: 13 residues. CDR3 in DNA: TGTGCCAGCAGCTACAGGGGATGGTCTGAAGCTTTCTTT. Translated, it gives CASSYRGWSEAFF.

The V gene is TRBV13, the J gene TRBJ2-7; weak D call: TRBD2 (5 bases). CDR1 is PRHDT, CDR2 FYEKMQ, per germline (reference sequence). V was cut by 5 bases and J by 5 bases, with 10 bases left in between. CDR3 size: 12 residues. CDR3 sequence reads: CASSHPGNEQYF. CDR3 sequence (DNA): TGTGCCAGCAGCCACCCGGGGAACGAGCAGTACTTC.

The chain recombines TRBV29-1 with TRBJ1-1, with unresolved D. From germline, CDR1 is SQVTM and CDR2 ANQGSEA. The CDR3 covers 13 residues. V was pared by 7 bases and J by 0 bases, with 12 bases between. This CDR3 is CSAETPMNTEAFF. As DNA, the CDR3 is TGCAGCGCCGAGACACCGATGAACACTGAAGCTTTCTTT.

A word on this clone: One end of the junction is discordant with germline, which a read error may explain. The chain joins TRBV20-1 to TRBJ1-2; D is unresolved. The CDR3 totals 11 residues. Germline assignment: CDR1 DFQATT and CDR2 SNEGSKA (reference sequence). The CDR3 DNA reads as TGCAGTGCTAGTAACAGCTGTGGCTACATCTTC. Translating gives CSASNSCGYIF.

The chain has TRBV10-2 and TRBJ2-2, with D tentatively TRBD1 (5 bases). Germline V lookup: CDR1 WSHSY, CDR2 SAAADI. Trimming took off 8 bases at V and 5 bases at J, with 15 bases between the two ends. CDR3 length: 14 residues. The CDR3 loop is CASQGRVLTGELFF. In DNA, the CDR3 is TGCGCCAGCCAGGGTCGAGTTTTGACCGGGGAGCTGTTTTTT.

This clone was found a few times. The chain carries TRBV13 and TRBJ2-7; D remains ambiguous. The CDR3 runs 13 residues. In germline, CDR1 is PRHDT, CDR2 FYEKMQ (reference sequence). V dropped 2 bases and J dropped 4 bases, with 9 bases sitting between them. The CDR3 is CASSLNGQYEQYF. The CDR3 DNA reads as TGTGCCAGCAGCTTAAACGGGCAGTACGAGCAGTACTTC.